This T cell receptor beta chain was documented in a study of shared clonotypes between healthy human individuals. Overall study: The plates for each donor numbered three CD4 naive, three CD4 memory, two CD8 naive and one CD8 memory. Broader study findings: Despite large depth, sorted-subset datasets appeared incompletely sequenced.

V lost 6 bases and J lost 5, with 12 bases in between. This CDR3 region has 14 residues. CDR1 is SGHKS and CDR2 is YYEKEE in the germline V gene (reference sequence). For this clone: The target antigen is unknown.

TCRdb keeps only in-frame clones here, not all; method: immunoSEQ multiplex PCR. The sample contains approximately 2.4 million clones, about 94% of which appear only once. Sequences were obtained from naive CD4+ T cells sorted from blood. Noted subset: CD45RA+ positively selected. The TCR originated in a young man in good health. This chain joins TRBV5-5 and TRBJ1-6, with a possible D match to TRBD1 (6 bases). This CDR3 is CASTGGLDNSPLHF. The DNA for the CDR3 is TGTGCCAGCACTGGGGGGCTCGATAATTCACCCCTCCACTTT.